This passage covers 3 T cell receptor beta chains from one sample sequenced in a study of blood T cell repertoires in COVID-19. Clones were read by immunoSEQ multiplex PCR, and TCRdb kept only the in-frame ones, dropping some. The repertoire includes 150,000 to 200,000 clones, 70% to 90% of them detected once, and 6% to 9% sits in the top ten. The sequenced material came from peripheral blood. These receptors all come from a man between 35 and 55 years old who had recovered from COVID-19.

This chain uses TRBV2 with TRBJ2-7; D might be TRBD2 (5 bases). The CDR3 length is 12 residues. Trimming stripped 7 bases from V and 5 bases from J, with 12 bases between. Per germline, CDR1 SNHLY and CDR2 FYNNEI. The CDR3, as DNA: TGTGCCAGCACGAGACTACACCACGAGCAGTACTTC. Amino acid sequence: CASTRLHHEQYF. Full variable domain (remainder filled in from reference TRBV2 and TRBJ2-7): EPEVTQTPSHQVTQMGQEVILRCVPISNHLYFYWYRQILGQKVEFLVSFYNNEISEKSEIFDDQFSVERPDGSNFTLKIRSTKLEDSAMYFCASTRLHHEQYFGPGTRLTVT.

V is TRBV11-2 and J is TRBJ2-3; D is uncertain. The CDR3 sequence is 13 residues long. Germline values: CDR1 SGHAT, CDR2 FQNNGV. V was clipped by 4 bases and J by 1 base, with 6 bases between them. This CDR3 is CASSYRGTDTQYF. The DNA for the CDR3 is TGTGCCAGCAGCTATAGAGGCACAGATACGCAGTATTTT.

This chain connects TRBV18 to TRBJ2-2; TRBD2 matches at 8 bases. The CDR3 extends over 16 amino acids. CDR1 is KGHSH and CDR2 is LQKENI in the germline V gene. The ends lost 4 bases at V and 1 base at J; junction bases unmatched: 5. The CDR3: CASSLRTSRNTGELFF. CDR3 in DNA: TGTGCCAGCTCACTCAGGACTAGCCGGAACACCGGGGAGCTGTTTTTT.